The subject of this entry is one TCR beta chain. Its specificity is not known. Use of 60 Vbeta and 13 Jbeta primers characterized the PCR. Data came from immunoSEQ multiplex PCR; TCRdb stores just in-frame clones and leaves some out. The sample lists about 100,000 clones, about 80% seen once, with 3.5% to 5% in the top ten. This record comes from a study of cytomegalovirus exposure and HLA in healthy donors. CDR3 size: 12 residues. Trimming left V 11 bases short and J 7 bases short, with 12 bases between. Per germline, CDR1 MNHEY and CDR2 SMNVEV (reference sequence). Findings and limits, study-wide: TRBV6-2, TRBV6-3 and other indistinguishable V segments were excluded. When analyzed later, a missense DCLRE1C variant was found to be linked to TCR beta V- and J-gene trimming.

The clonotype originates from a man aged 40-49 years in good health and CMV-seronegative. Sequencing input: PBMCs. This sequence joins TRBV27 and TRBJ1-6, with no clear D. In DNA form, the CDR3 reads TGTGCCCCGGAGGATGACAATTCACCCCTCCACTTT. Protein: CAPEDDNSPLHF.